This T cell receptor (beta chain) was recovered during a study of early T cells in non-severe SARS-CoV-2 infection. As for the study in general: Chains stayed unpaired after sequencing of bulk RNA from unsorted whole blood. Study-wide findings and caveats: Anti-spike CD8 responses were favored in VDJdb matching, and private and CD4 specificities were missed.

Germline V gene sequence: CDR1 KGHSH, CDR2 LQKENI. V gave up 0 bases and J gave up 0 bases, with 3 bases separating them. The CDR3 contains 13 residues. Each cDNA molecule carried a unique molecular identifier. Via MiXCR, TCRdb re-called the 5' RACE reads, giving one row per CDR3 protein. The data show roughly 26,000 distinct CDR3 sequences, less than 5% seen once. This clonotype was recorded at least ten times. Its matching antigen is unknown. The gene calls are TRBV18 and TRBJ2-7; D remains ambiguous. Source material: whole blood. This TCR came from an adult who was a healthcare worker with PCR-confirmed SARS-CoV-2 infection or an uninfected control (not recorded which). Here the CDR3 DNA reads TGTGCCAGCTCACCACCGAGCTCCTACGAGCAGTACTTC. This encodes CASSPPSSYEQYF. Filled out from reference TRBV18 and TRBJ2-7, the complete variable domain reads NAGVMQNPRHLVRRRGQEARLRCSPMKGHSHVYWYRQLPEEGLKFMVYLQKENIIDESGMPKERFSAEFPKEGPSILRIQQVVRGDSAAYFCASSPPSSYEQYFGPGTRLTVT.